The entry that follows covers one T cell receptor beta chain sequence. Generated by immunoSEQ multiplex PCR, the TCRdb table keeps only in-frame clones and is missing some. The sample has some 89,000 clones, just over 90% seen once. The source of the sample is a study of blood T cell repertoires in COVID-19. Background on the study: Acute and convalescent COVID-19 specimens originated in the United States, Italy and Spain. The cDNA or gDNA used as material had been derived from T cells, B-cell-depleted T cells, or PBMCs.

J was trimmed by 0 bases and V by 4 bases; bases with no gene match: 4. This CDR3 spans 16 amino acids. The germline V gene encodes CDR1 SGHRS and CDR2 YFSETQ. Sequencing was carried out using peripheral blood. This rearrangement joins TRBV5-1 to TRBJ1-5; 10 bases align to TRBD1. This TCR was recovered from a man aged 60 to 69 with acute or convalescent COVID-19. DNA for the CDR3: TGCGCCAGCAGCCCCGGACAGGGGGTTAGCAATCAGCCCCAGCATTTT. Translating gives CASSPGQGVSNQPQHF.